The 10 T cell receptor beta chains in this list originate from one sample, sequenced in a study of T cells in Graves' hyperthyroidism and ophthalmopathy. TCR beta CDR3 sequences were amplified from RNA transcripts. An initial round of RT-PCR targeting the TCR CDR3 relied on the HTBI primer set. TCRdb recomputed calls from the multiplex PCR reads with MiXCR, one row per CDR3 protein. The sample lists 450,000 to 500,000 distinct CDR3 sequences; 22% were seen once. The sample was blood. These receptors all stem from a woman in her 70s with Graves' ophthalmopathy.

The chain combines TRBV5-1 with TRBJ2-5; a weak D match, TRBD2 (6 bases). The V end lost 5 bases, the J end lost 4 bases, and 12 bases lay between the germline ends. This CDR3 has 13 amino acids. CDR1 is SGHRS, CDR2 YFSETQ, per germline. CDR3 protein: CASRRGAGETQYF. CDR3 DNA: TGCGCCAGCAGACGCGGGGCGGGAGAGACCCAGTACTTC.

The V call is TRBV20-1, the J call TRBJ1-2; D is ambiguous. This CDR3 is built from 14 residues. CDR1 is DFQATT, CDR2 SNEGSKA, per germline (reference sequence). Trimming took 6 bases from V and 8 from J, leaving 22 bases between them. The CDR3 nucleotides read TGCAGTGCCTGGTCCCTAGAGGCTTTAACGGGCTACACCTTC. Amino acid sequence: CSAWSLEALTGYTF.

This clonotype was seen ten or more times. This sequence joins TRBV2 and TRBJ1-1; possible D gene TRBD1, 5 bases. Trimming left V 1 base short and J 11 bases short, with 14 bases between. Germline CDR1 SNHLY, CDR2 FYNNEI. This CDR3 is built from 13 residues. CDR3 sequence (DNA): TGTGCCAGCAGTGAAGGGACATCGAGCCAGGCTTTCTTT. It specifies CASSEGTSSQAFF.

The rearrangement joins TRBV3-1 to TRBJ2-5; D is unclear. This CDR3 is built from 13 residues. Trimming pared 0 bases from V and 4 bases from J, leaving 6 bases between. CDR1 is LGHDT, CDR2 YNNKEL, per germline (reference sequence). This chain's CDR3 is CASSQEFAETQYF. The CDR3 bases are TGTGCCAGCAGCCAAGAGTTCGCAGAGACCCAGTACTTC.

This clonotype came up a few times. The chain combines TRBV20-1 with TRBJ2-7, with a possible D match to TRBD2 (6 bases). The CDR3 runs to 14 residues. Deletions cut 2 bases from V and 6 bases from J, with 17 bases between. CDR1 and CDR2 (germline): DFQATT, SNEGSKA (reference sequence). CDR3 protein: CSARYGENSGEQYF. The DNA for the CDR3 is TGCAGTGCTAGATACGGCGAGAATAGCGGCGAGCAGTACTTC.

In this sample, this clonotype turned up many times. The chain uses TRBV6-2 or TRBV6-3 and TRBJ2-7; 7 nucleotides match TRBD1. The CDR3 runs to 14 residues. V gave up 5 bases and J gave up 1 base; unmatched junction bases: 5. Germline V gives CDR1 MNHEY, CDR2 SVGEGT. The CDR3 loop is CASSTRDSSYEQYF. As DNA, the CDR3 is TGTGCCAGCAGTACCCGGGACAGTTCCTACGAGCAGTACTTC.

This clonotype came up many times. CDR3 bases: TGTGCCAGCAGGAAGGTAGCGGGAGGGTATGAGCAGTTCTTC. The encoded protein is CASRKVAGGYEQFF. V gene TRBV2 combines with J gene TRBJ2-1; 11 positions agree with TRBD2. The V and J ends lost 6 bases and 8 bases, in that order; junction bases with no gene match: 6. Germline CDR1 reads SNHLY; CDR2 reads FYNNEI. CDR3 length: 14 residues.

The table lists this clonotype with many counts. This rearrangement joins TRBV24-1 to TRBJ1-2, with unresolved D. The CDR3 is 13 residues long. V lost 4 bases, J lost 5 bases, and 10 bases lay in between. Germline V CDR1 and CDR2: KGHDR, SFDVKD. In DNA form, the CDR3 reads TGTGCCACCAGTGAGGAAACCCAATATGGCTACACCTTC. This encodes CATSEETQYGYTF.

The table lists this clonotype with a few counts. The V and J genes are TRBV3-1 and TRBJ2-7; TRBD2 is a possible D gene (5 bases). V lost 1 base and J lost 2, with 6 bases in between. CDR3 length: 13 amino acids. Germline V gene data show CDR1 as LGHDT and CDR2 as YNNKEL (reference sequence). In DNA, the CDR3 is TGTGCCAGCAGCCAAGCCGGGGCCTACGAGCAGTACTTC. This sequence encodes CASSQAGAYEQYF.

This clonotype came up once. The CDR3 nucleotides read TGTGCCAGCAGCTTATCACTCCTAGCGGGAGACGAGAATGAGCAGTTCTTC. It yields the protein CASSLSLLAGDENEQFF. The rearrangement joins TRBV11-3 to TRBJ2-1, with TRBD2 matching over 10 bases. This CDR3 is built from 17 residues. Trimming took 2 bases from V and 7 from J; bases not matched to a gene: 11. In germline, CDR1 is SGHNT, CDR2 YENEEA.